This is a list of T cell receptor beta chains from one sample in a study of beta chain features in type 1 diabetes. Generated by immunoSEQ multiplex PCR, the TCRdb table keeps only in-frame clones and is missing some. This table has hundreds of thousands of clones, over 13% appearing once. The sample taken for sequencing was naive CD4+ T cells from blood. These receptors originate from a man aged 18 to 30 with type 1 diabetes. Each CDR3 is given with its conserved first and last residue. D genes are given only for firm matches. Size is stated for part of the rows, as once, few or many counts, or as a class when the clone is expanded.

j_gene | v_gene | d_gene | abundance | CDR3aa | CDR3nt
TRBJ1-1 | TRBV7-2 | . | few | CASSEQWGEAFF | TGTGCCAGCAGCGAACAGTGGGGGGAAGCTTTCTTT
TRBJ2-1 | TRBV6-4 | TRBD2 | few | CASSDLTSGRNEQFF | TGTGCCAGCAGTGACTTGACTAGCGGGAGGAATGAGCAGTTCTTC
TRBJ1-2 | TRBV4-2 | TRBD1 | . | CASSPRGDRKNYGYTF | TGTGCCAGCAGCCCCAGGGGGGACAGGAAAAACTATGGCTACACCTTC
TRBJ2-3 | TRBV14 | TRBD2 | . | CASSQRLADLFLTDTQYF | TGTGCCAGCAGCCAGAGACTAGCGGACCTATTCCTCACAGATACGCAGTATTTT
TRBJ2-5 | TRBV2 | TRBD2 | few | CASSAGLAGGLAEYF | TGTGCCAGCAGTGCCGGCCTAGCGGGGGGCCTAGCCGAGTACTTC
TRBJ2-2 | TRBV28 | . | . | CASQPLGQGSGELFF | TGTGCCAGCCAACCCCTGGGGCAGGGATCCGGGGAGCTGTTTTTT
TRBJ2-2 | TRBV9 | . | few | CASSVSANTGELFF | TGTGCCAGCAGCGTTTCCGCGAACACCGGGGAGCTGTTTTTT
TRBJ2-1 | TRBV5-1 | TRBD2 | . | CASSLLPLSGRGEQFF | TGCGCCAGCAGCCTCCTCCCCCTTAGCGGGAGAGGTGAGCAGTTCTTC
TRBJ2-1 | TRBV11-3 | . | . | CASSWSETYNEQFF | TGTGCCAGCAGCTGGTCGGAGACCTACAATGAGCAGTTCTTC
TRBJ2-7 | TRBV7-9 | TRBD1 | few | CASSLQGARNEQYF | TGTGCCAGCAGTTTACAGGGGGCGCGGAACGAGCAGTACTTC
TRBJ2-7 | TRBV28 | . | few | CASTAGTDYEQYF | TGTGCCAGCACGGCCGGGACGGACTACGAGCAGTACTTC
TRBJ2-4 | TRBV2 | . | . | CASSEGGSGKNIQYF | TGTGCCAGCAGTGAAGGGGGAAGTGGCAAAAACATTCAGTACTTC
TRBJ1-3 | TRBV25-1 | . | . | CASSELGGISGNTIYF | TGTGCCAGCAGTGAATTAGGCGGAATCTCTGGAAACACCATATATTTT
TRBJ2-2 | TRBV5-6 | TRBD2 | . | CASRREGRAPGELFF | TGTGCCAGCCGTCGGGAGGGGCGCGCTCCCGGGGAGCTGTTTTTT
TRBJ1-1 | TRBV5-1 | TRBD1 | few | CASSLGQGAGMNTEAFF | TGCGCCAGCAGCTTGGGACAGGGGGCCGGTATGAACACTGAAGCTTTCTTT
TRBJ2-1 | TRBV29-1 | TRBD2 | few | CSVADPASGLRYEQFF | TGCAGCGTCGCGGACCCGGCTAGCGGACTACGGTATGAGCAGTTCTTC
TRBJ1-2 | TRBV28 | TRBD1 | . | CASSMRDRDTF | TGTGCCAGCAGCATGAGGGACAGGGACACCTTC
TRBJ1-2 | TRBV29-1 | . | . | CSVAAGYNYGYTF | TGCAGCGTTGCGGCAGGGTATAACTATGGCTACACCTTC
TRBJ2-1 | TRBV7-2 | . | few | CASSQSSSYNEQFF | TGTGCCAGCAGTCAATCGAGCTCCTACAATGAGCAGTTCTTC
TRBJ2-2 | TRBV13 | TRBD1 | . | CASSPGTGGPTGELFF | TGTGCCAGCAGCCCCGGGACAGGGGGGCCCACCGGGGAGCTGTTTTTT
TRBJ2-1 | TRBV4-1 | TRBD1 | few | CASSPGQGPPSYNEQFF | TGCGCCAGCAGCCCGGGACAGGGTCCCCCATCCTACAATGAGCAGTTCTTC
TRBJ1-2 | TRBV20-1 | . | few | CSAHAAPQPF | TGCAGTGCCCACGCGGCTCCCCAGCCCTTC